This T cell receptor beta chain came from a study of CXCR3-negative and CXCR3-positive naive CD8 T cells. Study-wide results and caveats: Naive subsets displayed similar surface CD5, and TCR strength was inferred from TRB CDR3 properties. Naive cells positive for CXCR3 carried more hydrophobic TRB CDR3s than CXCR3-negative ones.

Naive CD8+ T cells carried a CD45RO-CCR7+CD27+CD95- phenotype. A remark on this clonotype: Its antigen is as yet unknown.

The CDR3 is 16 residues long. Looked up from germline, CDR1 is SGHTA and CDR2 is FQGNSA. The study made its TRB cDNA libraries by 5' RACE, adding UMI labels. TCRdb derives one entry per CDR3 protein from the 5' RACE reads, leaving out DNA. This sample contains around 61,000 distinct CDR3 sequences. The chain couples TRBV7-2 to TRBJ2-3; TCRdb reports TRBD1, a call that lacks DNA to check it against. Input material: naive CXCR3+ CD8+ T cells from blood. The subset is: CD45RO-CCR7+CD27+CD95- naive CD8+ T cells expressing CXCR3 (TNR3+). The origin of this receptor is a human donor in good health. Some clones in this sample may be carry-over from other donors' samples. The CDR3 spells CASSLPGGGYTDTQYF. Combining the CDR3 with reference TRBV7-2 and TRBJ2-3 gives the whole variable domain GAGVSQSPSNKVTEKGKDVELRCDPISGHTALYWYRQSLGQGLEFLIYFQGNSAPDKSGLPSDRFSAERTGGSVSTLTIQRTQQEDSAVYLCASSLPGGGYTDTQYFGPGTRLTVL.